The 30 T cell receptor beta chains presented below share a single source sample, sequenced in a study of regulatory T cells in long-lasting Graves disease. Libraries of TCR beta came from iRepertoire HTBI primers plus Arm-PCR of CDR3 regions. TCRdb passed the multiplex PCR reads through MiXCR, listing each CDR3 protein once. The sample lists approximately 400,000 distinct CDR3 sequences; approximately 15% were seen once. The time point is: newly diagnosed GD, antithyroid drugs for less than 3 months. Preparation of the TCR library used RNA extracted from PBMCs. The same data also contributed to another study, on T cells in Graves' hyperthyroidism and ophthalmopathy.

The sequencing used peripheral blood mononuclear cells (PBMCs), collected at new diagnosis, from a patient treated with antithyroid drugs. The receptors here all came from a woman aged 25 to 39 with Graves disease.

The sample holds many counts of this clonotype. Sequence at one end of the junction differs from germline and may be a read error. The chain couples TRBV30 to TRBJ1-4; 7 bases agree with TRBD1. The CDR3 extends over 13 amino acids. The germline gives CDR1 GTSNPN, CDR2 SVGIG (reference sequence). This CDR3 is CAWSSLDRTGTYF. DNA of the CDR3: TGTGCCTGGAGTTCCCTGGACAGGACGGGAACGTATTTT.

This clonotype has ten or more counts. This CDR3 reads CASSLFAGGRPQHF. CDR3 DNA: TGTGCCAGCAGTTTATTTGCAGGGGGCCGGCCCCAGCATTTT. The rearrangement joins TRBV28 to TRBJ1-5, with TRBD1 matching over 8 bases. This CDR3 has 14 amino acids. Germline CDR1 is MDHEN and CDR2 is SYDVKM. With 1 base clipped from V and 9 bases from J, the junction kept 5 bases outside the gene matches.

At least ten counts were recorded for this clonotype. The V and J genes are TRBV5-1 and TRBJ1-1, with D tentatively TRBD1 (5 bases). The CDR3 sequence is 15 residues long. Germline V lookup: CDR1 SGHRS, CDR2 YFSETQ. Trimming stripped 0 bases from V and 2 bases from J, with 11 bases between. This chain's CDR3 is CASSLGGAKNTEAFF. The CDR3 nucleotides read TGCGCCAGCAGCTTGGGGGGCGCCAAAAACACTGAAGCTTTCTTT.

The chain joins TRBV6-1 to TRBJ1-2; no clear D. The CDR3 extends over 11 amino acids. CDR1 and CDR2 (germline): MNHNS, SASEGT. Trimming shortened V by 6 bases and J by 8 bases, and 10 bases separated the two germline ends. The CDR3, as DNA: TGTGCCAGCAGCGATGGTTGGGGCTACACCTTC. It specifies CASSDGWGYTF.

This clonotype was detected many times. The J gene is TRBJ2-7, the V gene TRBV6-2 or TRBV6-3; TRBD2 agrees at 7 bases. Trimming removed 0 bases from V and 5 bases from J; junction bases left unmatched: 4. Germline CDR1 reads MNHEY; CDR2 reads SVGEGT. The length of the CDR3 is 14 residues. CDR3 sequence: CASSYSTGGHEQYF. In DNA, the CDR3 is TGTGCCAGCAGTTACTCGACGGGAGGACACGAGCAGTACTTC.

This clonotype was seen repeatedly, ten times or more. This sequence joins TRBV29-1 and TRBJ1-1; D is possibly TRBD1 (6 bases). Trimming removed 5 bases from V and 4 bases from J, with 17 bases in between. Germline loops: CDR1 SQVTM, CDR2 ANQGSEA. The CDR3 runs 14 residues. The chain's CDR3 is CSVTEQGSSTEAFF. CDR3 nucleotides: TGCAGCGTTACAGAACAGGGCAGTAGCACTGAAGCTTTCTTT.

This clonotype was observed a few times. The chain couples TRBV7-2 to TRBJ2-1; 12 bases align to TRBD2. The CDR3 totals 15 residues. V shed 4 bases and J 9 bases; nucleotides not matched to a gene: 7. The germline CDR1 and CDR2 sequences are SGHTA and FQGNSA. The CDR3 region is CASSSSSGGGAEQFF. CDR3 nucleotides: TGTGCCAGCAGCTCGTCTAGCGGGGGGGGGGCTGAGCAGTTCTTC.

The sample holds many counts of this clonotype. The rearrangement joins TRBV12-3 or TRBV12-4 to TRBJ1-1, with D hard to call. Trimming removed 8 bases at V and 4 bases at J, with 17 bases between. This CDR3 region has 14 residues. CDR3 DNA: TGTGCCAGCTCCCTCCTAAGGCTCGGCACTGAAGCTTTCTTT. Amino acid sequence: CASSLLRLGTEAFF.

This clonotype has only a few counts. One end of the junction does not line up with germline, which may come from a read error. The rearrangement joins TRBV24-1 to TRBJ2-1; 13 nucleotides match TRBD2. Germline CDR1 and CDR2: KGHDR and SFDVKD. The length of the CDR3 is 16 residues. The CDR3 DNA reads TGTGCCACCAGTGATCGGACTAGCGGGAGTTACAGTGAGCAGTTCTTC. Amino acids: CATSDRTSGSYSEQFF.

The genes are TRBV2 and TRBJ2-5; 10 nucleotides match TRBD2. Germline V gene data show CDR1 as SNHLY and CDR2 as FYNNEI. The V and J ends lost 7 bases and 5 bases, in that order; junction bases with no gene match: 4. The CDR3 sequence is 13 residues long. CDR3 in amino acids: CASTLGLAETQYF. DNA of the CDR3: TGTGCCAGCACCCTGGGACTAGCGGAGACCCAGTACTTC. The full variable domain, completed using reference TRBV2 and TRBJ2-5, is EPEVTQTPSHQVTQMGQEVILRCVPISNHLYFYWYRQILGQKVEFLVSFYNNEISEKSEIFDDQFSVERPDGSNFTLKIRSTKLEDSAMYFCASTLGLAETQYFGPGTRLLVL.

Comments on this clonotype: With a much larger clone just one base away, this may be a read error. The chain recombines TRBV5-6 with TRBJ2-5; 8 bases are shared with TRBD1. With 5 bases clipped from V and 11 bases from J, the junction kept 17 bases outside the gene matches. This CDR3 spans 15 amino acids. The germline V gene has CDR1 SGHDT and CDR2 YYEEEE. Here the CDR3 DNA reads TGTGCCAGCAGTCGCAGGGGGCATGTGGCCAATGAGCAGTACTTC. Amino acids: CASSRRGHVANEQYF.

Worth noting for this clonotype: A far larger clone is just one base off, so this is likely a read error. This chain uses TRBV5-5 with TRBJ2-3, with D unclear. CDR3 length equals 12 residues. Germline-derived CDR1 and CDR2 are SGHKS and YYEKEE (reference sequence). The CDR3 region has the DNA TGTGCCGGCAGTGAACCCACAGATACGCAGTATTTT. This sequence encodes CAGSEPTDTQYF. Using reference TRBV5-5 and TRBJ2-3 for the parts outside the CDR3, the full variable domain is DAGVTQSPTHLIKTRGQQVTLRCSPISGHKSVSWYQQVLGQGPQFIFQYYEKEERGRGNFPDRFSARQFPNYSSELNVNALLLGDSALYLCAGSEPTDTQYFGPGTRLTVL.

Concerning this clonotype: Possible read error: a much larger clone is one base away. V gene TRBV10-3 combines with J gene TRBJ1-2, with D unclear. This CDR3 is built from 12 residues. Germline CDR1 reads ENHRY; CDR2 reads SYGVKD. V lost 5 bases to trimming and J lost 8 bases, with 12 bases between them. The CDR3, as DNA: TGTGCCATCAGTACCCCTACCTACGGCTACACCTTC. Protein sequence: CAISTPTYGYTF.

The V call is TRBV6-2 or TRBV6-3, the J call TRBJ2-7; no reliable D call. CDR3 length equals 16 residues. Between the trimmed V and J ends, which lost 2 bases and 0 bases, there was a span of 14 bases. Germline V CDR1 and CDR2: MNHEY, SVGEGT. Written as DNA, the CDR3 is TGTGCCAGCAGTTACCTGCCCGCTATTAGCTCCTACGAGCAGTACTTC. Its protein product is CASSYLPAISSYEQYF.

A few counts support this clonotype. V is TRBV20-1 and J is TRBJ2-5; the match to TRBD2 covers 12 bases. CDR1 DFQATT and CDR2 SNEGSKA come from the germline V gene (reference sequence). After removal of 6 bases from V and 5 bases from J, the junction contained 16 bases not matched to a gene. There are 17 residues in the CDR3. CDR3 sequence (DNA): TGCAGTGCCAGCGGTCTAGCGGGAGGGCCATTAGAGGAGACCCAGTACTTC. Translation: CSASGLAGGPLEETQYF.

This clonotype was seen repeatedly, ten times or more. The chain combines TRBV11-1 with TRBJ2-7; D gene unclear. The CDR3 is 13 amino acids. Germline CDR1 is SGHAT and CDR2 is FQDESV (reference sequence). Trimming cost V 5 bases and J 0 bases, with 8 bases left between them. The CDR3 here is CASSPRASYEQYF. The CDR3 region has the DNA TGTGCCAGCAGCCCACGGGCCTCCTACGAGCAGTACTTC.

This clonotype was detected a few times. The missing conserved phenylalanine or tryptophan at the end of this CDR3 makes a read error likely. This chain joins TRBV15 and TRBJ2-7, with 7 bases matching TRBD1. The CDR3 has 13 amino acids. V was clipped by 2 bases and J by 5 bases; unmatched bases: 3. CDR1 and CDR2 (germline): LNHNV, YYDKDF (reference sequence). The CDR3 DNA follows: TGTGCCACCAGCAGAAACCAGGGGGACGAGCAGTACCTC. Its translation is CATSRNQGDEQYL.

In its sample, this clonotype was seen many times. J is TRBJ1-1 and V is TRBV2; no definite D call. V lost 4 bases and J lost 1, with 7 bases in between. This CDR3 has 13 amino acids. Germline assignment: CDR1 SNHLY and CDR2 FYNNEI. This chain's CDR3 is CASSVNRNTEAFF. DNA for the CDR3: TGTGCCAGCAGTGTGAATAGGAACACTGAAGCTTTCTTT.

Ten or more counts support this clonotype. The J gene is TRBJ2-3, the V gene TRBV11-2, with D maybe TRBD1 (7 bases). The CDR3 has 15 residues. Trimming removed 4 bases from V and 5 bases from J, with 16 bases in between. From germline, CDR1 is SGHAT and CDR2 FQNNGV. CDR3 in amino acids: CASSSWQGGVDTQYF. The CDR3 nucleotides are TGTGCCAGCAGCTCCTGGCAGGGGGGAGTAGATACGCAGTATTTT.

The rearrangement uses TRBV12-3 or TRBV12-4 and TRBJ2-1; 8 bases match TRBD1. V lost 1 base and J lost 8; bases outside the gene matches: 13. The CDR3 loop spans 17 amino acids. The CDR3 bases are TGTGCCAGCAGTTTAGGAGAGGACAGGGCTAGAGGGTATGAGCAGTTCTTC. Encoded protein: CASSLGEDRARGYEQFF.

The chain carries TRBV2 and TRBJ1-4, with D uncertain. V lost 10 bases, J lost 10 bases, and 22 bases lay in between. The CDR3 has 14 residues. Germline assignment: CDR1 SNHLY and CDR2 FYNNEI. The CDR3 DNA follows: TGTGCCATCAGGCAGGACCCGGTTGGGGTAAAACTGTTTTTT. Its translation is CAIRQDPVGVKLFF.

The chain links TRBV27 to TRBJ2-1, with TRBD2 matching over 9 bases. From germline, CDR1 is MNHEY and CDR2 SMNVEV (reference sequence). V shed 3 bases, J shed 0 bases, and the junction held 6 bases outside the gene matches. The CDR3 covers 17 residues. CDR3 sequence: CASSLIAGVASYNEQFF. CDR3 nucleotide sequence: TGTGCCAGCAGTTTGATAGCGGGAGTGGCCTCCTACAATGAGCAGTTCTTC.

This clonotype was detected many times. The chain employs TRBV13 and TRBJ2-5, with 13 bases aligning to TRBD2. Losses at the gene ends were 4 bases for V and 4 bases for J; bases not matched to a gene: 6. Per germline, CDR1 PRHDT and CDR2 FYEKMQ (reference sequence). CDR3 length: 16 residues. This CDR3 reads CASSSGLAGSRETQYF. The CDR3 nucleotides read TGTGCCAGCAGCTCGGGACTAGCGGGATCCCGAGAGACCCAGTACTTC.

The chain joins TRBV20-1 to TRBJ1-2; tentative D call: TRBD1 (6 bases). Germline values: CDR1 DFQATT, CDR2 SNEGSKA (reference sequence). Trimming removed 0 bases from V and 6 bases from J, with 11 bases in between. This CDR3 has 13 residues. CDR3 sequence reads: CSARDRGADGYTF. The CDR3 DNA follows: TGCAGTGCTAGAGATCGGGGGGCGGATGGCTACACCTTC.

This clonotype showed up many times. The chain uses TRBV20-1 and TRBJ2-7, with a possible D match to TRBD1 (6 bases). Germline V gives CDR1 DFQATT, CDR2 SNEGSKA (reference sequence). Trimming cost V 4 bases and J 0 bases, with 13 bases left between them. The CDR3 runs to 14 residues. CDR3 in amino acids: CSATGVGSSYEQYF. CDR3 DNA sequence: TGCAGTGCTACAGGGGTCGGAAGCTCCTACGAGCAGTACTTC.

This clonotype was recorded a few times. The chain has TRBV11-2 and TRBJ1-2; 7 nucleotides match TRBD1. The germline CDR1 and CDR2 sequences are SGHAT and FQNNGV. J lost 5 bases, V lost 8 bases, and 8 bases had no gene match. The CDR3 contains 13 residues. Written as DNA, the CDR3 is TGTGCCAGCGGCTCAGGACAGGTGTATGGCTACACCTTC. It is translated as CASGSGQVYGYTF.

This chain joins TRBV19 and TRBJ2-7, with D possibly matching TRBD1 (5 bases). The CDR3 runs 12 residues. The germline V gene has CDR1 LNHDA and CDR2 SQIVND (reference sequence). Trimming took 5 bases from V and 6 from J, leaving 11 bases between them. The CDR3 loop is CASSHSQGEQYF. As DNA, the CDR3 is TGTGCCAGTAGTCATAGCCAGGGCGAGCAGTACTTC.

This clonotype was observed many times. The chain carries TRBV25-1 and TRBJ2-5; possibly TRBD1 or TRBD2 for D (6 bases each). The V and J ends lost 5 bases and 4 bases respectively, with 17 bases between them. The CDR3 runs 15 residues. Germline assignment: CDR1 MGHDK and CDR2 SYGVNS. The CDR3 DNA sequence: TGTGCCAGCAGTCGTCAGGGGACCGGGGGAGAGACCCAGTACTTC. Its translation is CASSRQGTGGETQYF.

This clonotype was detected ten times or more. V gene TRBV15 combines with J gene TRBJ1-4; D uncertain. The germline V and J ends were trimmed by 8 bases and 11 bases, with 21 bases remaining between them. In germline, CDR1 is LNHNV, CDR2 YYDKDF (reference sequence). The CDR3 consists of 14 residues. The CDR3 is CATRNRMDPLKLFF. Written as DNA, the CDR3 is TGTGCCACCCGCAATCGTATGGACCCTTTGAAACTGTTTTTT.

This clonotype was observed many times. The chain recombines TRBV6-1 with TRBJ1-2; D is unclear. Trimming pared 7 bases from V and 7 bases from J, leaving 13 bases between. In germline, CDR1 is MNHNS, CDR2 SASEGT. This CDR3 spans 12 amino acids. In DNA form, the CDR3 reads TGTGCCAGCACGGCGGGAAGAAGTGGCTACACCTTC. The encoded protein is CASTAGRSGYTF.